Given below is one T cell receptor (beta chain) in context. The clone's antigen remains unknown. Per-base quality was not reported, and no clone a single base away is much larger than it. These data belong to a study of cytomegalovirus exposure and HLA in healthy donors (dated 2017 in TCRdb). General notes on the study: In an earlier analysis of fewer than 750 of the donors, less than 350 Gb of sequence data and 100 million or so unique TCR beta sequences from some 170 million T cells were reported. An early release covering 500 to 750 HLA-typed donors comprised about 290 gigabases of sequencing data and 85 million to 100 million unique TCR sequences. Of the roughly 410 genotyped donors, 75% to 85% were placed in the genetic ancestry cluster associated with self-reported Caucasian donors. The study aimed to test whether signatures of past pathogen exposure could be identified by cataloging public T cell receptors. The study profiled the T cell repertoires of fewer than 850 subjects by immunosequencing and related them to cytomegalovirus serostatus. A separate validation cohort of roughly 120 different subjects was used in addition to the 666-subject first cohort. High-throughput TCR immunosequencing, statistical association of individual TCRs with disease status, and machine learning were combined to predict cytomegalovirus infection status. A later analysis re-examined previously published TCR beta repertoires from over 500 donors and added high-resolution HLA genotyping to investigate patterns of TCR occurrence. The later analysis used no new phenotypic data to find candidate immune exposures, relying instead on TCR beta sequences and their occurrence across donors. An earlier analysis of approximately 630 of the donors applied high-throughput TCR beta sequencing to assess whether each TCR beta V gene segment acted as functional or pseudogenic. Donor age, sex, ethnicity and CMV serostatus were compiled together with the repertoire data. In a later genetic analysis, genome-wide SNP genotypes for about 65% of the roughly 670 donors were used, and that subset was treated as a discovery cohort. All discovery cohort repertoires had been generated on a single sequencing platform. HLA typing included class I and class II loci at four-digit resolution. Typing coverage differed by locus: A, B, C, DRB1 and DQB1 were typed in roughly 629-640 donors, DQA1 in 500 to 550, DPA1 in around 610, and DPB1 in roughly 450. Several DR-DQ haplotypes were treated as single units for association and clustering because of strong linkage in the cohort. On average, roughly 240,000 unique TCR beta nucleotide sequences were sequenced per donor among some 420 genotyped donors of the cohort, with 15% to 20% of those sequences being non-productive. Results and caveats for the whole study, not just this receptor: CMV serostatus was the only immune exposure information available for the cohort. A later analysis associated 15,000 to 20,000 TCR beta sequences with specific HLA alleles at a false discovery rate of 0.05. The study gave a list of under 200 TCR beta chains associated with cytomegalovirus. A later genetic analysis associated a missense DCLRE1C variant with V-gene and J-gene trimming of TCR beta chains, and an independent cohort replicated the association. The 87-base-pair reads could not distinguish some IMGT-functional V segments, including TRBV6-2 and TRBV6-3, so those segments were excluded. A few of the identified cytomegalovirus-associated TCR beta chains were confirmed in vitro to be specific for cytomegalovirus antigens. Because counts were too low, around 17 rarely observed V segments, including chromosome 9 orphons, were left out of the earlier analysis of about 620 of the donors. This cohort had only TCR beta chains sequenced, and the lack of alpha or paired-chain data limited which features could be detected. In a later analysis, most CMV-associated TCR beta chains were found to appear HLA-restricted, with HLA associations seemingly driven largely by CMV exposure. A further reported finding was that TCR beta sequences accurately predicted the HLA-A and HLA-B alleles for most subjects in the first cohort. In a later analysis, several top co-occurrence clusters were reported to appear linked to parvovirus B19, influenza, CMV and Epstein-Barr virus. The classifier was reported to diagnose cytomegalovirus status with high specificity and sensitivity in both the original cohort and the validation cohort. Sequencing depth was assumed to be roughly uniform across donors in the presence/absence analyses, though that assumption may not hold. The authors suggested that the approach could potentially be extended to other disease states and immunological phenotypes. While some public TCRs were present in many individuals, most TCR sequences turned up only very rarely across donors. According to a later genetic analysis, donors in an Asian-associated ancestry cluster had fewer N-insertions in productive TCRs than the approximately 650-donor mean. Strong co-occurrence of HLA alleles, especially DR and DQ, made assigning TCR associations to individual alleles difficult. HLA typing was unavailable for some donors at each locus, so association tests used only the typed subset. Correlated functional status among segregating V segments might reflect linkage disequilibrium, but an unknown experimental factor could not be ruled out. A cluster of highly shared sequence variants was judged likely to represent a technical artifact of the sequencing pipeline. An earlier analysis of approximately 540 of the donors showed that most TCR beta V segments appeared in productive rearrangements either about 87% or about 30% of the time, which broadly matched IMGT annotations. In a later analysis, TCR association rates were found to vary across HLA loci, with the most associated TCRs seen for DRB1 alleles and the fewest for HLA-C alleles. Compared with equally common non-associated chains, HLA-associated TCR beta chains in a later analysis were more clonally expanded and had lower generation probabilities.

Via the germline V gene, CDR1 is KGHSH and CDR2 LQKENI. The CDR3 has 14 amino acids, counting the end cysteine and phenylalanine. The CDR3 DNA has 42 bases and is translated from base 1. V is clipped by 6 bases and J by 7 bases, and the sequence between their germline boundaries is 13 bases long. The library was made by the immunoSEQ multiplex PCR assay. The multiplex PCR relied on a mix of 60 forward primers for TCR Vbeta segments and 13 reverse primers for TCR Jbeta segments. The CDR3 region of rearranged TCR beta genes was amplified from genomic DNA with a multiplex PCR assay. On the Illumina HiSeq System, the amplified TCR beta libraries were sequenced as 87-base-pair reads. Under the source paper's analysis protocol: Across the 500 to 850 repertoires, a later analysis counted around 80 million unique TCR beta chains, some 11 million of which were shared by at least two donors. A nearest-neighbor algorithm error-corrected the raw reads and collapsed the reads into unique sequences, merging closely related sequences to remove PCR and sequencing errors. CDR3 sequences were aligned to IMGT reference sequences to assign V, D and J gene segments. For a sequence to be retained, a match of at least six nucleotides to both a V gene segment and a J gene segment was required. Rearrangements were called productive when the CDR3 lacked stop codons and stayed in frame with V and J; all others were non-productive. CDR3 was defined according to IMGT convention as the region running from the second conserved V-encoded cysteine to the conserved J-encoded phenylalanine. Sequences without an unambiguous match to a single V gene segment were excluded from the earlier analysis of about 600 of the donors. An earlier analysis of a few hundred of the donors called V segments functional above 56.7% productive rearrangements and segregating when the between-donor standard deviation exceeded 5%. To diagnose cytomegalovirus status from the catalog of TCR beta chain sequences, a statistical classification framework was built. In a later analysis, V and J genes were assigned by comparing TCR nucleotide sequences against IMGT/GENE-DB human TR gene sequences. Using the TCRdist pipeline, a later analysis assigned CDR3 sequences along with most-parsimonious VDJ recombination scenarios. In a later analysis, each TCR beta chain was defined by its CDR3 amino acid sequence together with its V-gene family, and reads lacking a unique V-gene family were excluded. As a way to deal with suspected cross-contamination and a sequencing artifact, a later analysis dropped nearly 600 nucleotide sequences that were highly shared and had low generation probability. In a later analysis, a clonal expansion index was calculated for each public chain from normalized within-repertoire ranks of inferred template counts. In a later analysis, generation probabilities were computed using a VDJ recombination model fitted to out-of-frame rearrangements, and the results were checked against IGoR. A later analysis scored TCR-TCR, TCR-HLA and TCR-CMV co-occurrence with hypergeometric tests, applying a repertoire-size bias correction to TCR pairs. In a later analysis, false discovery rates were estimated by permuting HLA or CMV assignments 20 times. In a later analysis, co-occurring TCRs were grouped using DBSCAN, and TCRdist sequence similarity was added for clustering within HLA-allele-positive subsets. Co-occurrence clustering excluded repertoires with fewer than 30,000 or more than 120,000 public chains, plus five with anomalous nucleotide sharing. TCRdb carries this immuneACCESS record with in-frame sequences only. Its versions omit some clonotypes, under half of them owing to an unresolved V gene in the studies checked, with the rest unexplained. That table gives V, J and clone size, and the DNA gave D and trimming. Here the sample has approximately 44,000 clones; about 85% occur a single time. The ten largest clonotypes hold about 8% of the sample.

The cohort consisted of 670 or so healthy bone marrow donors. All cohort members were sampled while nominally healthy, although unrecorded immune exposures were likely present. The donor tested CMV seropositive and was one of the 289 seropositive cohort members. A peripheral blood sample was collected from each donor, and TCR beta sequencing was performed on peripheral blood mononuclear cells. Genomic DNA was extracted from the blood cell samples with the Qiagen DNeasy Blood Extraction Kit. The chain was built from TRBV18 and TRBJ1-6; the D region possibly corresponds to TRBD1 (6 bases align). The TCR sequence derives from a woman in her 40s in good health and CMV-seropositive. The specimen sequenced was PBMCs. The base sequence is TGTGCCAGCTCCCTCGACAGGCAAAATTCACCCCTCCACTTT. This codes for CASSLDRQNSPLHF.